The sequence of this TCR beta chain was determined in a study of OX40 agonist ivuxolimab in advanced cancers. Study as a whole: Past anti-PD-1, anti-PD-L1 or anti-CTLA-4 therapy was accepted, and approximately 40% had received some.

CDR3 length equals 14 residues. Looked up from germline, CDR1 is SGHVS and CDR2 is FQNEAQ. The V gene lost 6 bases and the J gene lost 0 bases, with 8 bases spanning the gap. Samples were taken at baseline and on day 1 of cycles 4 and 7. The assay was immunoSEQ multiplex PCR, and TCRdb's table has in-frame clones only and misses some. The sample records over 55,000 clones, over 75% being singletons. This clonotype was obtained from an adult with an advanced solid tumor such as melanoma, head and neck, liver or kidney cancer. V gene TRBV7-8 combines with J gene TRBJ2-2, with D unresolved. This specimen consisted of CD4+ or CD8+ T cells sorted from blood, obtained in a trial of the OX40 agonist ivuxolimab. CDR3: CASRFSANTGELFF. CDR3 in DNA: TGTGCCAGCAGATTTTCCGCGAACACCGGGGAGCTGTTTTTT.